These T cell receptor beta chains were read from a single sample in a study of shared clonotypes between healthy human individuals. Clones were sequenced by immunoSEQ multiplex PCR, and TCRdb holds only the in-frame ones, with some missing. The sample yields roughly 640,000 clones, 74% seen once. Material for sequencing was memory CD4+ T cells sorted from blood. Receptor source: a woman aged 25 to 39 in good health. CDR3s include the opening cysteine and the closing phenylalanine or tryptophan. D genes are given only for firm matches. Clone size appears in some rows only: once, few, many, or a class for an expanded clone.

cdr3_aa: CASSGLRGAKATYEQYF; cdr3_nt: TGTGCCAGCAGCGGCCTGAGAGGCGCGAAGGCCACATACGAGCAGTACTTC; d_call: -; j_call: TRBJ2-7; v_call: TRBV7-6; clone_size: -
cdr3_aa: CAWKGRGSLKSYEQYF; cdr3_nt: TGTGCCTGGAAGGGGCGGGGGAGCTTAAAGTCCTACGAGCAGTACTTC; d_call: TRBD2; j_call: TRBJ2-7; v_call: TRBV30; clone_size: -
cdr3_aa: CASSEGVQSYNEQFF; cdr3_nt: TGTGCCAGCAGTGAGGGTGTTCAGTCCTACAATGAGCAGTTCTTC; d_call: -; j_call: TRBJ2-1; v_call: TRBV6-1; clone_size: -
cdr3_aa: CASSNHVEGYTF; cdr3_nt: TGTGCCAGCAGCAACCATGTGGAGGGCTACACCTTC; d_call: -; j_call: TRBJ1-2; v_call: TRBV7-9; clone_size: -
cdr3_aa: CASSPRLGDTQYF; cdr3_nt: TGTGCCAGCAGCCCTAGACTAGGCGATACGCAGTATTTT; d_call: -; j_call: TRBJ2-3; v_call: TRBV11-2; clone_size: -
cdr3_aa: CASTDLENTEAFF; cdr3_nt: TGCGCCAGCACCGATTTAGAGAACACTGAAGCTTTCTTT; d_call: -; j_call: TRBJ1-1; v_call: TRBV5-1; clone_size: -
cdr3_aa: CASSEGGGRETQYF; cdr3_nt: TGTGCCAGTAGTGAGGGAGGTGGCAGAGAGACCCAGTACTTC; d_call: -; j_call: TRBJ2-5; v_call: TRBV19; clone_size: -
cdr3_aa: CASSIGVPDSGANVLTF; cdr3_nt: TGTGCCAGTAGTATAGGGGTCCCCGACTCTGGGGCCAACGTCCTGACTTTC; d_call: -; j_call: TRBJ2-6; v_call: TRBV19; clone_size: -
cdr3_aa: CASKAGGLHNEQFF; cdr3_nt: TGTGCCAGCAAAGCGGGAGGGCTCCACAATGAGCAGTTCTTC; d_call: TRBD2; j_call: TRBJ2-1; v_call: TRBV19; clone_size: few
cdr3_aa: CASSFGTPNNEQFF; cdr3_nt: TGTGCCAGCAGCTTCGGGACTCCCAACAATGAGCAGTTCTTC; d_call: -; j_call: TRBJ2-1; v_call: TRBV13; clone_size: -
cdr3_aa: CASCQGGQNEQFF; cdr3_nt: TGTGCCAGCTGCCAAGGGGGGCAAAATGAGCAGTTCTTC; d_call: -; j_call: TRBJ2-1; v_call: TRBV5-4; clone_size: -
cdr3_aa: CASSLGNNYEQYF; cdr3_nt: TGTGCCAGCAGTCTAGGGAATAACTACGAGCAGTACTTC; d_call: -; j_call: TRBJ2-7; v_call: TRBV11-3; clone_size: few
cdr3_aa: CASRIFLGNNEQFF; cdr3_nt: TGTGCCAGCAGGATTTTCCTAGGGAACAATGAGCAGTTCTTC; d_call: -; j_call: TRBJ2-1; v_call: TRBV6-5; clone_size: once
cdr3_aa: CASRGFVGGNQPQHF; cdr3_nt: TGTGCCAGCAGAGGCTTCGTTGGGGGTAATCAGCCCCAGCATTTT; d_call: -; j_call: TRBJ1-5; v_call: TRBV6-6; clone_size: -
cdr3_aa: CASSTHATGAGNIQYF; cdr3_nt: TGTGCCAGCAGCACCCACGCGACAGGGGCGGGGAACATTCAGTACTTC; d_call: TRBD1; j_call: TRBJ2-4; v_call: TRBV7-2; clone_size: -
cdr3_aa: CASSYLASGQETQYF; cdr3_nt: TGTGCCAGCAGTTACCTGGCTAGCGGCCAAGAGACCCAGTACTTC; d_call: TRBD2; j_call: TRBJ2-5; v_call: TRBV6-6; clone_size: -
cdr3_aa: CASSPGTVLDTQYF; cdr3_nt: TGCGCCAGCAGCCCCGGAACAGTGCTAGATACGCAGTATTTT; d_call: -; j_call: TRBJ2-3; v_call: TRBV4-1; clone_size: -
cdr3_aa: CATSRQETGARPRGYTF; cdr3_nt: TGTGCCACCAGCAGACAGGAAACAGGGGCGAGGCCGCGTGGCTACACCTTC; d_call: TRBD1; j_call: TRBJ1-2; v_call: TRBV15; clone_size: few
cdr3_aa: CASSPGVPSYEQYF; cdr3_nt: TGTGCCAGCTCACCAGGCGTACCCTCCTACGAGCAGTACTTC; d_call: -; j_call: TRBJ2-7; v_call: TRBV18; clone_size: -
cdr3_aa: CATGETGEINEQYF; cdr3_nt: TGTGCCACCGGAGAAACAGGGGAAATTAACGAGCAGTACTTC; d_call: TRBD1; j_call: TRBJ2-7; v_call: TRBV15; clone_size: -
cdr3_aa: CASSLGSGDHEQYF; cdr3_nt: TGTGCCAGCAGCTTAGGTAGCGGGGACCACGAGCAGTACTTC; d_call: TRBD2; j_call: TRBJ2-7; v_call: TRBV7-9; clone_size: -
cdr3_aa: CASRDEVYEQYF; cdr3_nt: TGTGCCAGCAGAGATGAAGTGTACGAGCAGTACTTC; d_call: -; j_call: TRBJ2-7; v_call: TRBV2; clone_size: -
cdr3_aa: CASRFYSNQPQHF; cdr3_nt: TGTGCCAGCCGCTTCTATAGCAATCAGCCCCAGCATTTT; d_call: -; j_call: TRBJ1-5; v_call: TRBV6-1; clone_size: few
cdr3_aa: CASSRTGGNGYTF; cdr3_nt: TGTGCCAGCAGCCGGACAGGGGGCAATGGCTACACCTTC; d_call: TRBD1; j_call: TRBJ1-2; v_call: TRBV5-4; clone_size: -
cdr3_aa: CASSAGLSGELFF; cdr3_nt: TGTGCCAGCAGTGCGGGTCTTAGCGGGGAGCTGTTTTTT; d_call: -; j_call: TRBJ2-2; v_call: TRBV2; clone_size: -
cdr3_aa: CAIRRTGGSYEQFF; cdr3_nt: TGTGCTATCCGACGGACAGGGGGTAGCTATGAGCAGTTCTTC; d_call: TRBD1; j_call: TRBJ2-1; v_call: TRBV6-1; clone_size: -
cdr3_aa: CASSETGSQEKLFF; cdr3_nt: TGTGCCAGCAGCGAGACAGGGTCACAAGAAAAACTGTTTTTT; d_call: TRBD1; j_call: TRBJ1-4; v_call: TRBV7-9; clone_size: -
cdr3_aa: CASSPKAEAFF; cdr3_nt: TGTGCCAGCAGTCCGAAGGCTGAAGCTTTCTTT; d_call: -; j_call: TRBJ1-1; v_call: TRBV27; clone_size: -
cdr3_aa: CASSRPDKETQYF; cdr3_nt: TGCGCCAGCAGCCGGCCCGATAAAGAGACCCAGTACTTC; d_call: -; j_call: TRBJ2-5; v_call: TRBV5-1; clone_size: -
cdr3_aa: CASRPTGGPKNTEAFF; cdr3_nt: TGTGCCAGCAGGCCGACAGGGGGCCCGAAGAACACTGAAGCTTTCTTT; d_call: TRBD1; j_call: TRBJ1-1; v_call: TRBV6-6; clone_size: once
cdr3_aa: CASSLAGGSNVLTF; cdr3_nt: TGCGCCAGCAGCTTGGCTGGGGGGTCTAACGTCCTGACTTTC; d_call: -; j_call: TRBJ2-6; v_call: TRBV5-1; clone_size: -
cdr3_aa: CASISLAGGTYEQYF; cdr3_nt: TGTGCCAGCATCTCGTTAGCGGGAGGAACCTACGAGCAGTACTTC; d_call: TRBD2; j_call: TRBJ2-7; v_call: TRBV7-9; clone_size: -
cdr3_aa: CASMRTHSNQPQHF; cdr3_nt: TGTGCCAGCATGCGCACCCATAGCAATCAGCCCCAGCATTTT; d_call: -; j_call: TRBJ1-5; v_call: TRBV6-1; clone_size: few
cdr3_aa: CASSPRKMREKLFF; cdr3_nt: TGTGCCAGCAGCCCTCGAAAGATGCGGGAAAAACTGTTTTTT; d_call: -; j_call: TRBJ1-4; v_call: TRBV11-3; clone_size: -
cdr3_aa: CATSRDRSRRQLVEQYF; cdr3_nt: TGTGCCACCAGCAGAGATAGGTCCCGACGGCAACTCGTCGAGCAGTACTTC; d_call: -; j_call: TRBJ2-7; v_call: TRBV15; clone_size: -
cdr3_aa: CASSLGGGPLDTQYF; cdr3_nt: TGTGCCAGCAGCTTAGGAGGTGGCCCCCTGGATACGCAGTATTTT; d_call: -; j_call: TRBJ2-3; v_call: TRBV7-9; clone_size: -
cdr3_aa: CASSPRQGSGGGANVLTF; cdr3_nt: TGTGCCAGCTCACCCAGACAGGGCTCGGGAGGTGGGGCCAACGTCCTGACTTTC; d_call: -; j_call: TRBJ2-6; v_call: TRBV18; clone_size: medium-sized
cdr3_aa: CASSLEEGDNEQFF; cdr3_nt: TGTGCCAGCAGTTTAGAGGAGGGGGACAATGAGCAGTTCTTC; d_call: -; j_call: TRBJ2-1; v_call: TRBV25-1; clone_size: few
cdr3_aa: CASWGALNTEAFF; cdr3_nt: TGCGCCAGCTGGGGCGCCTTGAACACTGAAGCTTTCTTT; d_call: -; j_call: TRBJ1-1; v_call: TRBV5-1; clone_size: many
cdr3_aa: CASSLVGSGNTIYF; cdr3_nt: TGTGCCAGCAGCTTAGTCGGCTCTGGAAACACCATATATTTT; d_call: -; j_call: TRBJ1-3; v_call: TRBV11-2; clone_size: -
cdr3_aa: CASSREHYTQYF; cdr3_nt: TGTGCCAGCAGTCGGGAACATTATACGCAGTATTTT; d_call: -; j_call: TRBJ2-3; v_call: TRBV6-1; clone_size: -
cdr3_aa: CASSQEGPGTGSGNTIYF; cdr3_nt: TGTGCCAGCAGCCAAGAAGGACCCGGGACAGGCTCTGGAAACACCATATATTTT; d_call: TRBD1; j_call: TRBJ1-3; v_call: TRBV4-2; clone_size: -
cdr3_aa: CASSRQTGGMNTEAFF; cdr3_nt: TGTGCCAGCAGCCGACAGACAGGGGGCATGAACACTGAAGCTTTCTTT; d_call: TRBD1; j_call: TRBJ1-1; v_call: TRBV7-8; clone_size: -
cdr3_aa: CASSLGLAGVVNEQFF; cdr3_nt: TGTGCCAGTAGTCTTGGACTAGCGGGAGTTGTCAATGAGCAGTTCTTC; d_call: TRBD2; j_call: TRBJ2-1; v_call: TRBV19; clone_size: -
cdr3_aa: CASSLARSATQYF; cdr3_nt: TGTGCCAGCAGCTTAGCGCGAAGTGCGACCCAGTACTTC; d_call: -; j_call: TRBJ2-5; v_call: TRBV11-2; clone_size: -
cdr3_aa: CASSPRGVREPQHF; cdr3_nt: TGTGCCAGCAGTCCGAGGGGGGTGAGGGAGCCCCAGCATTTT; d_call: -; j_call: TRBJ1-5; v_call: TRBV2; clone_size: -
cdr3_aa: CASSVGKGGSGNTIYF; cdr3_nt: TGTGCCAGCAGCGTAGGGAAAGGGGGCTCTGGAAACACCATATATTTT; d_call: -; j_call: TRBJ1-3; v_call: TRBV9; clone_size: -
cdr3_aa: CASSFGAGGGNEQFF; cdr3_nt: TGCGCCAGCAGCTTCGGAGCGGGAGGGGGCAATGAGCAGTTCTTC; d_call: TRBD2; j_call: TRBJ2-1; v_call: TRBV5-1; clone_size: few
cdr3_aa: CASSAGTDSGNTIYF; cdr3_nt: TGTGCCAGCTCAGCAGGGACAGACTCTGGAAACACCATATATTTT; d_call: TRBD1; j_call: TRBJ1-3; v_call: TRBV18; clone_size: -
cdr3_aa: CASGGHGTGSGYTF; cdr3_nt: TGTGCCAGCGGGGGCCACGGGACAGGGTCTGGCTACACCTTC; d_call: TRBD1; j_call: TRBJ1-2; v_call: TRBV2; clone_size: -
cdr3_aa: CASSREGTGVSTANYGYTF; cdr3_nt: TGCGCCAGCAGTCGAGAGGGTACAGGAGTCTCAACGGCTAACTATGGCTACACCTTC; d_call: -; j_call: TRBJ1-2; v_call: TRBV5-1; clone_size: -
cdr3_aa: CASSSIAGVAGELFF; cdr3_nt: TGTGCCAGCAGCTCCATAGCGGGAGTAGCCGGGGAGCTGTTTTTT; d_call: TRBD2; j_call: TRBJ2-2; v_call: TRBV7-6; clone_size: -